This entry lists 27 T cell receptor beta chains sequenced from one sample in a study of immune cell composition in non-small cell lung cancer. The data were produced by immunoSEQ multiplex PCR, yet TCRdb's version contains in-frame clones alone and is incomplete. The sample contains 5,000 to 7,000 clones, nearly 90% of which appear only once. Normal lung was sampled as far from the tumour as possible, at least 3 cm. Sequences were obtained from non-adjacent lung tissue. The receptors originated from a human donor with non-small cell lung cancer.

Only one count was recorded for this clone. The chain joins TRBV5-1 to TRBJ2-2, with a weak D call TRBD1 (5 bases). CDR1 is SGHRS, CDR2 YFSETQ, per germline. The CDR3 runs 15 residues. V lost 4 bases to trimming and J lost 1 base, with 11 bases between them. The CDR3 nucleotides are TGCGCCAGCAGCCCATTCACAGGGAACACCGGGGAGCTGTTTTTT. It is translated as CASSPFTGNTGELFF.

The rearrangement joins TRBV6-1 to TRBJ1-2; 7 bases fit TRBD1. The CDR3 is 15 residues long. Unmatched junction bases numbered 13, after V lost 10 bases and J lost 2 bases. Germline V gene data show CDR1 as MNHNS and CDR2 as SASEGT. The CDR3 nucleotides are TGTGCCACCGAAGGGGCACAGGGGAAGAACTATGGCTACACCTTC. Translating gives CATEGAQGKNYGYTF.

V is TRBV19 and J is TRBJ1-2; D is possibly TRBD1 (6 bases). CDR3 length: 12 residues. Trimming stripped 3 bases from V and 7 bases from J, with 9 bases between. Germline assignment: CDR1 LNHDA and CDR2 SQIVND (reference sequence). In DNA form, the CDR3 reads TGTGCCAGTAGTATGGTGACAGGTGGCTACACCTTC. This encodes CASSMVTGGYTF.

This chain uses TRBV7-6 with TRBJ2-3; D possibly corresponds to TRBD2 (6 bases). CDR3 length: 14 residues. V shed 5 bases and J shed 2 bases, with 11 bases lying between them. Per the germline V gene, CDR1 is SGHVS and CDR2 is FNYEAQ. CDR3 amino acids: CASSPSDPTDTQYF. The CDR3 DNA reads TGTGCCAGCAGCCCTAGCGACCCCACAGATACGCAGTATTTT.

J is TRBJ2-3 and V is TRBV9, with 10 bases matching TRBD1. This CDR3 is built from 17 residues. V lost 4 bases and J lost 3; bases outside the gene matches: 11. CDR1 and CDR2 from the germline V gene are SGDLS and YYNGEE. CDR3 DNA: TGTGCCAGCAGCCCGACCTCTGGGGGACAGGGGACAGATACGCAGTATTTT. Translating gives CASSPTSGGQGTDTQYF. Full variable domain (missing parts from reference TRBV9 and TRBJ2-3): DSGVTQTPKHLITATGQRVTLRCSPRSGDLSVYWYQQSLDQGLQFLIQYYNGEERAKGNILERFSAQQFPDLHSELNLSSLELGDSALYFCASSPTSGGQGTDTQYFGPGTRLTVL.

V is TRBV5-1 and J is TRBJ2-1; D gene unclear. The germline gives CDR1 SGHRS, CDR2 YFSETQ. This CDR3 is built from 13 residues. Trimming took 5 bases from V and 0 from J, leaving 6 bases between them. This CDR3 is CASRPTSYNEQFF. The CDR3, as DNA: TGCGCCAGCAGGCCTACCTCCTACAATGAGCAGTTCTTC. Combining the CDR3 with reference TRBV5-1 and TRBJ2-1 gives the whole variable domain KAGVTQTPRYLIKTRGQQVTLSCSPISGHRSVSWYQQTPGQGLQFLFEYFSETQRNKGNFPGRFSGRQFSNSRSEMNVSTLELGDSALYLCASRPTSYNEQFFGPGTRLTVL.

The chain is built from TRBV14 and TRBJ1-1; TRBD1 might be the D (6 bases). The CDR3 extends over 15 amino acids. Germline V CDR1 and CDR2: SGHDN, FVKESK. The ends were cut back, 0 bases at V and 10 bases at J, with 18 bases in the middle. In nucleotides, the CDR3 is TGTGCCAGCAGCCAAGATCCCCAGGGGCTCACGGCAGCTTTCTTT. It codes for CASSQDPQGLTAAFF.

Here the CDR3 reads CASSLDASGSYEQYF. In DNA form, the CDR3 reads TGTGCCAGCAGCTTAGATGCTAGCGGGAGCTACGAGCAGTACTTC. This chain uses TRBV7-2 with TRBJ2-7, with 10 bases lining up with TRBD2. Looked up from germline, CDR1 is SGHTA and CDR2 is FQGNSA. The CDR3 consists of 15 residues. The ends lost 1 base at V and 3 bases at J; junction bases unmatched: 3.

The genes are TRBV7-3 and TRBJ2-3; a possible D gene is TRBD1 (5 bases). The CDR3 spans 13 residues. Germline assignment: CDR1 SGHTA and CDR2 FQGTGA. V was shortened by 1 base and J by 8 bases, with 10 bases between the two germline ends. Here the CDR3 DNA reads TGTGCCAGCAGCTTAAGTCTGCAGGGTACGCAGTATTTT. It translates to CASSLSLQGTQYF.

The chain recombines TRBV6-1 with TRBJ2-1, with D possibly TRBD2 on 6 matching bases. The CDR3 runs 18 residues. CDR1 and CDR2 (germline): MNHNS, SASEGT. Trimming took off 5 bases at V and 4 bases at J, with 24 bases between the two ends. CDR3 coding DNA: TGTGCCAGCAGTCAAGAAGGCCTAGCGAACAGGTATTACAATGAGCAGTTCTTC. Encoded protein: CASSQEGLANRYYNEQFF.

The genes are TRBV6-1 and TRBJ1-1; D remains unclear. The CDR3 is 11 residues long. The germline V and J ends were trimmed by 3 bases and 8 bases, with 7 bases remaining between them. Germline assignment: CDR1 MNHNS and CDR2 SASEGT. CDR3: CASSETGEAFF. The DNA for the CDR3 is TGTGCCAGCAGTGAGACCGGGGAAGCTTTCTTT.

Only one count was recorded for this clone. The J gene is TRBJ2-1, the V gene TRBV30; 9 bases are a match to TRBD2. J gave up 10 bases and V 3 bases, and 10 bases lay outside the gene matches. The CDR3 loop spans 14 amino acids. Per the germline V gene, CDR1 is GTSNPN and CDR2 is SVGIG (reference sequence). The chain's CDR3 is CAWRLAGLTGEQFF. In DNA form, the CDR3 reads TGTGCCTGGAGGCTAGCGGGGTTGACAGGCGAGCAGTTCTTC.

The chain employs TRBV4-2 and TRBJ1-5; tentative D call: TRBD1 (6 bases). The V end lost 4 bases, the J end lost 7 bases, and 17 bases lay between the germline ends. Looked up from germline, CDR1 is LGHNA and CDR2 is YNFKEQ. The CDR3 has 15 residues. The DNA of the CDR3 is TGTGCCAGCAGCCGAACGGACAGTACCCAACAGCCCCAGCATTTT. It translates to CASSRTDSTQQPQHF.

The chain has TRBV28 and TRBJ2-1; 7 nucleotides align to TRBD2. V dropped 4 bases and J dropped 7; count of bases not matched to a gene: 10. Germline values: CDR1 MDHEN, CDR2 SYDVKM. This CDR3 is 15 amino acids long. The DNA for the CDR3 is TGTGCCAGCAGTTCGGCTAGCGGACTACAGAATGAGCAGTTCTTC. The encoded protein is CASSSASGLQNEQFF.

The chain couples TRBV28 to TRBJ2-6; no firm D call. Trimming cost V 5 bases and J 4 bases, with 9 bases left between them. The CDR3 is 14 residues long. The germline V gene has CDR1 MDHEN and CDR2 SYDVKM. CDR3 nucleotides: TGTGCCAGCAGTCCCACTCTCGGGGCCAACGTCCTGACTTTC. Translated, it gives CASSPTLGANVLTF. The whole variable domain, filled in from reference TRBV28 and TRBJ2-6, reads DVKVTQSSRYLVKRTGEKVFLECVQDMDHENMFWYRQDPGLGLRLIYFSYDVKMKEKGDIPEGYSVSREKKERFSLILESASTNQTSMYLCASSPTLGANVLTFGAGSRLTVL.

The chain recombines TRBV7-3 with TRBJ2-5; TRBD2 agrees at 7 bases. The CDR3 is 13 residues long. Trimming removed 4 bases from V and 5 bases from J; junction bases left unmatched: 4. Germline loops: CDR1 SGHTA, CDR2 FQGTGA. The CDR3 coding sequence is TGTGCCAGCAGCTCTAGCGGCGGGGAGACCCAGTACTTC. It translates to CASSSSGGETQYF.

The CDR3 spells CASQPRGQGAPGNTIYF. DNA of the CDR3: TGTGCCAGCCAACCCCGGGGACAGGGGGCTCCCGGAAACACCATATATTTT. The V gene is TRBV27, the J gene TRBJ1-3, with 12 nucleotides matching TRBD1. The CDR3 has 17 residues. Germline V gene lookup returns CDR1 MNHEY and CDR2 SMNVEV (reference sequence). V was clipped by 8 bases and J by 4 bases; unmatched bases: 12.

The rearrangement joins TRBV6-5 to TRBJ1-1; TRBD1 matches at 7 bases. Germline CDR1 and CDR2: MNHEY and SVGAGI. V shed 4 bases, J shed 4 bases, and the junction held 6 bases outside the gene matches. The CDR3 contains 14 residues. This CDR3 reads CASSLQGRRTEAFF. In DNA, the CDR3 is TGTGCCAGCAGTTTACAGGGGAGACGCACTGAAGCTTTCTTT.

The chain links TRBV29-1 to TRBJ1-1, with 8 nucleotides matching TRBD1. J lost 8 bases, V lost 5 bases, and 16 bases had no gene match. CDR3 length: 15 residues. Germline V gene lookup returns CDR1 SQVTM and CDR2 ANQGSEA. CDR3: CSVSQLTGVLTEAFF. In nucleotides, the CDR3 is TGCAGCGTTTCGCAATTGACAGGGGTTCTCACGGAAGCTTTCTTT. The variable domain in full, completed from reference TRBV29-1 and TRBJ1-1, reads SAVISQKPSRDICQRGTSLTIQCQVDSQVTMMFWYRQQPGQSLTLIATANQGSEATYESGFVIDKFPISRPNLTFSTLTVSNMSPEDSSIYLCSVSQLTGVLTEAFFGQGTRLTVV.

The chain links TRBV7-2 to TRBJ2-7, with TRBD2 as a possible D gene (6 bases). The CDR3 runs to 13 residues. From germline, CDR1 is SGHTA and CDR2 FQGNSA. V lost 5 bases and J lost 4, with 12 bases in between. The CDR3 loop is CASSPNSGYEQYF. CDR3 in DNA: TGTGCCAGCAGCCCAAATAGCGGTTACGAGCAGTACTTC.

The chain carries TRBV19 and TRBJ1-1, with 7 positions matching TRBD1. Trimming cost V 5 bases and J 4 bases; bases outside gene matches: 7. Germline values: CDR1 LNHDA, CDR2 SQIVND (reference sequence). The CDR3 is 14 residues long. In DNA, the CDR3 is TGTGCCAGTAGTGCACAGGACAGGCGCACTGAAGCTTTCTTT. The encoded protein is CASSAQDRRTEAFF.

The sample holds one count of this clone. The J gene is TRBJ2-1, the V gene TRBV5-1; D remains unclear. The germline gives CDR1 SGHRS, CDR2 YFSETQ. Trimming shortened V by 0 bases and J by 5 bases, and 3 bases separated the two germline ends. There are 12 residues in the CDR3. This chain's CDR3 is CASSLGNNEQFF. In DNA form, the CDR3 reads TGCGCCAGCAGCTTGGGTAACAATGAGCAGTTCTTC.

The J gene is TRBJ2-3, the V gene TRBV5-1; TRBD2 agrees at 12 bases. Unmatched junction bases numbered 7, after V lost 0 bases and J lost 2 bases. Germline V gene lookup returns CDR1 SGHRS and CDR2 YFSETQ. The CDR3 totals 18 residues. The CDR3 DNA follows: TGCGCCAGCAGCTTGGGGGGCCTAGCGGGAGGGTTCACAGATACGCAGTATTTT. Protein sequence: CASSLGGLAGGFTDTQYF.

This chain joins TRBV5-4 and TRBJ2-7; possibly TRBD1 for D (5 bases). Trimming took off 0 bases at V and 2 bases at J, with 9 bases between the two ends. Germline V gene lookup returns CDR1 SGHNT and CDR2 YYREEE (reference sequence). The CDR3 loop spans 14 amino acids. The CDR3 reads CASSLGLGAYEQYF. The CDR3 nucleotides read TGTGCCAGCAGCTTGGGGTTAGGGGCCTACGAGCAGTACTTC.

This chain links TRBV19 with TRBJ1-1, with D unclear. Germline V gives CDR1 LNHDA, CDR2 SQIVND (reference sequence). The CDR3 is 15 residues long. Trimming stripped 7 bases from V and 3 bases from J, with 18 bases between. The CDR3 DNA follows: TGTGCCAGTATTGGGCAGGAAGGTTCCTACACTGAAGCTTTCTTT. This gives the protein CASIGQEGSYTEAFF.

The gene calls are TRBV11-3 and TRBJ2-1; maybe TRBD2 (6 bases). The germline V and J ends were trimmed by 3 bases and 2 bases, with 11 bases remaining between them. The CDR3 loop spans 15 amino acids. Germline assignment: CDR1 SGHNT and CDR2 YENEEA. Here the CDR3 DNA reads TGTGCCAGCAGCTTGAGGGCGGGACCCTACAATGAGCAGTTCTTC. It encodes CASSLRAGPYNEQFF.

The chain couples TRBV19 to TRBJ2-3; no reliable D call. In germline, CDR1 is LNHDA, CDR2 SQIVND (reference sequence). The ends were cut back, 4 bases at V and 6 bases at J, with 14 bases in the middle. This CDR3 has 14 amino acids. CDR3: CASSNDRLGDTQYF. In DNA, the CDR3 is TGTGCCAGTAGTAACGACCGTCTCGGGGATACGCAGTATTTT.